The 9 T cell receptor beta chains below come from one sample, sequenced in a study of regulatory T cells in long-lasting Graves disease. Arm-PCR with iRepertoire HTBI primers amplified the CDR3 regions for these TCR beta libraries. A single record per CDR3 protein comes from TCRdb applying MiXCR to the multiplex PCR reads. The table has under 350,000 distinct CDR3 sequences, 20% to 25% seen once. As for time point: persistent/refractory GD, antithyroid drugs over 5 years with positive TRAb. From PBMCs, RNA was extracted and then used to make the TCR library. The specimen was peripheral blood mononuclear cells (PBMCs), collected when the disease was refractory, from a patient treated with antithyroid drugs. These receptors came from a female donor with Graves disease.

In DNA, the CDR3 is TGTGCCACCAGCAGAAAGTTTCAGGTTTGGGGGAGCTCCTACGAGCAGTACTTC. This codes for CATSRKFQVWGSSYEQYF. This rearrangement joins TRBV15 to TRBJ2-7; D could derive from TRBD1 or TRBD2 (5 bases each). Germline CDR1 reads LNHNV; CDR2 reads YYDKDF (reference sequence). The CDR3 consists of 18 residues. V lost 2 bases to trimming and J lost 0 bases, with 20 bases between them.

The V call is TRBV13, the J call TRBJ2-7, with TRBD1 matching over 7 bases. Germline lookup yields CDR1 PRHDT and CDR2 FYEKMQ (reference sequence). The CDR3 totals 14 residues. V shed 0 bases and J 7 bases; nucleotides not matched to a gene: 6. CDR3 nucleotide sequence: TGTGCCAGCAGCTTAGGCCGAGGGACAGCAGAGCAGTACTTC. It yields the protein CASSLGRGTAEQYF.

This clonotype has ten or more counts. Here the CDR3 DNA reads TGTGCCAGCAGCATTGGGACGACGGGAAAACTGTTTTTT. Protein product: CASSIGTTGKLFF. The V gene is TRBV11-2, the J gene TRBJ1-4, with D tentatively TRBD1 (5 bases). Germline-derived CDR1 and CDR2 are SGHAT and FQNNGV. This CDR3 spans 13 amino acids. Between the trimmed V and J ends, which lost 5 bases and 10 bases, there was a span of 14 bases.

This sequence joins TRBV11-1 and TRBJ2-1, with TRBD2 matching over 9 bases. Germline V lookup: CDR1 SGHAT, CDR2 FQDESV (reference sequence). J gave up 7 bases and V 5 bases, and 9 bases lay outside the gene matches. The CDR3 is 15 amino acids. The CDR3 DNA reads as TGTGCCAGCAGCCCCATAGGGACTAGCCCGAATGAGCAGTTCTTC. Translation gives CASSPIGTSPNEQFF. Based on the CDR3 plus reference TRBV11-1 and TRBJ2-1, the full variable domain is EAEVAQSPRYKITEKSQAVAFWCDPISGHATLYWYRQILGQGPELLVQFQDESVVDDSQLPKDRFSAERLKGVDSTLKIQPAELGDSAMYLCASSPIGTSPNEQFFGPGTRLTVL.

Many counts were recorded for this clonotype. V gene TRBV29-1 combines with J gene TRBJ1-2; 7 bases match TRBD1. Trimming removed 4 bases from V and 2 bases from J; junction bases left unmatched: 4. The germline V gene encodes CDR1 SQVTM and CDR2 ANQGSEA. This CDR3 has 13 residues. In nucleotides, the CDR3 is TGCAGCGTTGCCGGGACAGAGAACTATGGCTACACCTTC. It is translated as CSVAGTENYGYTF.

A few counts support this clonotype. The genes are TRBV29-1 and TRBJ1-1, with D perhaps TRBD1 (5 bases). The CDR3 runs to 13 residues. CDR1 SQVTM and CDR2 ANQGSEA come from the germline V gene. Trimming pared 6 bases from V and 11 bases from J, leaving 22 bases between. CDR3 region: CSVAQAQAGTAFF. CDR3 nucleotides: TGCAGCGTAGCCCAGGCTCAGGCTGGGACGGCTTTCTTT.

This clonotype was found a few times. The J gene is TRBJ2-7, the V gene TRBV27; tentatively, D is TRBD1 (5 bases). Germline V lookup: CDR1 MNHEY, CDR2 SMNVEV (reference sequence). CDR3 size: 13 residues. The germline V and J ends were trimmed by 3 bases and 5 bases, with 11 bases remaining between them. CDR3 sequence (DNA): TGTGCCAGCAGTTTCGGCAGGGCCCACGAGCAGTACTTC. Residues: CASSFGRAHEQYF.

This clonotype was counted a few times. The chain employs TRBV5-1 and TRBJ1-4; no clear D gene. This CDR3 is 11 amino acids long. CDR1 and CDR2 (germline): SGHRS, YFSETQ. V dropped 2 bases and J dropped 16 bases, with 12 bases sitting between them. The CDR3 DNA is TGCGCCAGCAGCTTTAGGCTTAGGCCGTTTTTT. Translating gives CASSFRLRPFF. Looking up the rest from reference TRBV5-1 and TRBJ1-4 gives the full variable domain: KAGVTQTPRYLIKTRGQQVTLSCSPISGHRSVSWYQQTPGQGLQFLFEYFSETQRNKGNFPGRFSGRQFSNSRSEMNVSTLELGDSALYLCASSFRLRPFFGSGTQLSVL.

The V gene is TRBV2, the J gene TRBJ2-3; the D is unclear. V was cut by 6 bases and J by 4 bases, with 20 bases left in between. Per germline, CDR1 SNHLY and CDR2 FYNNEI. The CDR3 is 16 amino acids. CDR3 in DNA: TGTGCCAGCAGCTCTCTTCTGACCACGGCGGCAGATACGCAGTATTTT. It codes for CASSSLLTTAADTQYF.